This T cell receptor beta chain was retrieved from a study of CD8 T cells in ankylosing spondylitis. Study findings and constraints: In ankylosing spondylitis patients, matched synovial fluid reportedly showed significant enrichment of disease-linked clones. A TCR beta motif of 7 to 9 highly homologous variants seemed to mark ankylosing spondylitis blood. Disease-linked clones were CD8+ and relatively rare in peripheral blood.

Quantitative 5'-RACE with molecular barcodes produced the TCR beta libraries. TCRdb itself ran the 5' RACE reads through MiXCR, one entry per CDR3 protein. The repertoire consists of about 200,000 distinct CDR3 sequences, with 10% to 15% occurring once and the leading ten covering 16%. This clonotype was observed at least ten times. The antigen is not known. Sequenced input: blood, either unsorted or a sorted T cell fraction (not recorded which). The clonotype was recovered from a male donor with ankylosing spondylitis or in good health (not recorded which).

CDR3 amino acids: CASSSGTGSSYEQYF. DNA for the CDR3: TGCGCCAGCAGCTCTGGGACAGGTAGCTCCTACGAGCAGTACTTC. The V call is TRBV5-1, the J call TRBJ2-7, with TRBD1 matching over 8 bases. This CDR3 comprises 15 residues. The V gene's germline CDR1 is SGHRS and CDR2 YFSETQ. The ends lost 3 bases at V and 0 bases at J; junction bases unmatched: 5.